These T cell receptor beta chains were read from a single sample in a study of T cell responses to AZD1222 COVID-19 vaccine. Repertoires were generated with immunoSEQ multiplex PCR, while TCRdb's copy carries only in-frame clones and drops some. The data contain under 150,000 clones, about 89% of them singletons. The sample consisted of peripheral blood, taken on day 0 of MenACWY control vaccination. All receptors derive from an adult in good health. CDR3s include the opening cysteine and the closing phenylalanine or tryptophan. The D gene is left open where the match is weak. Expanded clones are given a class, and other clones once, few, many or no size at all.

d_call: -; clone_size: -; j_call: TRBJ1-2; v_call: TRBV24-1; cdr3_aa: CATSRGVEYGYTF; cdr3_nt: TGTGCCACCTCGCGAGGGGTAGAGTATGGCTACACCTTC
d_call: -; clone_size: -; j_call: TRBJ1-5; v_call: TRBV3-1/TRBV3-2; cdr3_aa: CASSQGENQPQHF; cdr3_nt: TGTGCCAGCAGCCAAGGAGAAAATCAGCCCCAGCATTTT
d_call: -; clone_size: few; j_call: TRBJ1-2; v_call: TRBV6-1; cdr3_aa: CASSEVGGGNYGYTF; cdr3_nt: TGTGCCAGCAGTGAAGTGGGAGGAGGTAACTATGGCTACACCTTC
d_call: -; clone_size: -; j_call: TRBJ1-2; v_call: TRBV24-1; cdr3_aa: CATSDPGDGYTF; cdr3_nt: TGTGCCACCAGTGACCCAGGCGATGGCTACACCTTC
d_call: TRBD2; clone_size: -; j_call: TRBJ2-5; v_call: TRBV18; cdr3_aa: CASSPPNRLAKETQYF; cdr3_nt: TGTGCCAGCTCACCACCGAATCGACTAGCGAAGGAGACCCAGTACTTC
d_call: -; clone_size: once; j_call: TRBJ2-5; v_call: TRBV12-3/TRBV12-4; cdr3_aa: CASRKLPQETQYF; cdr3_nt: TGTGCCAGCAGAAAACTACCCCAAGAGACCCAGTACTTC
d_call: TRBD2; clone_size: -; j_call: TRBJ2-7; v_call: TRBV6-2/TRBV6-3; cdr3_aa: CASSPGTSPSYEQYF; cdr3_nt: TGTGCCAGCAGCCCTGGGACTAGCCCATCCTACGAGCAGTACTTC
d_call: -; clone_size: -; j_call: TRBJ2-1; v_call: TRBV5-1; cdr3_aa: CASSWGDEQFF; cdr3_nt: TGCGCCAGCAGCTGGGGGGATGAGCAGTTCTTC
d_call: -; clone_size: -; j_call: TRBJ2-2; v_call: TRBV23-1; cdr3_aa: CASSRKGYTGELFF; cdr3_nt: TGCGCCAGCAGTCGGAAGGGATACACCGGGGAGCTGTTTTTT
d_call: -; clone_size: -; j_call: TRBJ1-5; v_call: TRBV23-1; cdr3_aa: CASPDKGRRQPQHF; cdr3_nt: TGCGCCAGCCCGGACAAGGGGAGACGTCAGCCCCAGCATTTT
d_call: TRBD2; clone_size: -; j_call: TRBJ2-7; v_call: TRBV14; cdr3_aa: CASSPLSPREAFSYEQYF; cdr3_nt: TGTGCCAGCAGCCCCCTCTCCCCCCGGGAGGCCTTCTCCTACGAGCAGTACTTC